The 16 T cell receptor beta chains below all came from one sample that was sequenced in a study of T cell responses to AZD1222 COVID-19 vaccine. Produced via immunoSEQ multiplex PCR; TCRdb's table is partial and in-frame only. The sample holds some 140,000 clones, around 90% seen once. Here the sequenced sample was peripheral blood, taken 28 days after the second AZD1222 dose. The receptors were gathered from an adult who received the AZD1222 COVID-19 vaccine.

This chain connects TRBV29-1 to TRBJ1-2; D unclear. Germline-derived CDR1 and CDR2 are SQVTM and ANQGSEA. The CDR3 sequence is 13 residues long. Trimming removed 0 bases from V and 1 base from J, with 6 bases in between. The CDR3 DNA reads TGCAGCGTTGAAGATATGGATAACTATGGCTACACCTTC. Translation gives CSVEDMDNYGYTF.

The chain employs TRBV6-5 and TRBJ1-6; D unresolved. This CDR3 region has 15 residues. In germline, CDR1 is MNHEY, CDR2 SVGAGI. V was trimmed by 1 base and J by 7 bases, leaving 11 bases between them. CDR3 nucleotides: TGTGCCAGCAGTTACTTCCCAGGCCAGAATTCACCCCTCCACTTT. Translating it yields CASSYFPGQNSPLHF.

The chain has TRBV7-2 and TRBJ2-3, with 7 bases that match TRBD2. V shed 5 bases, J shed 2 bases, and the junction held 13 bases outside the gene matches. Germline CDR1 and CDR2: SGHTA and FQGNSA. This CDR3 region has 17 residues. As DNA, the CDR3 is TGTGCCAGCAGCCCCCAGCGGGACCGACCTCCCACAGATACGCAGTATTTT. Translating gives CASSPQRDRPPTDTQYF. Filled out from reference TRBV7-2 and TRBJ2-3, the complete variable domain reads GAGVSQSPSNKVTEKGKDVELRCDPISGHTALYWYRQSLGQGLEFLIYFQGNSAPDKSGLPSDRFSAERTGGSVSTLTIQRTQQEDSAVYLCASSPQRDRPPTDTQYFGPGTRLTVL.

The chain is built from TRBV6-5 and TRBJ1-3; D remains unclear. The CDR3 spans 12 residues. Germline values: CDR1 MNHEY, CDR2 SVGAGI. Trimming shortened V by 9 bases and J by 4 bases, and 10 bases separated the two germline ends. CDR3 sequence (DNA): TGTGCCAGTGAGTGGGCCGGAAACACCATATATTTT. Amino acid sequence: CASEWAGNTIYF.

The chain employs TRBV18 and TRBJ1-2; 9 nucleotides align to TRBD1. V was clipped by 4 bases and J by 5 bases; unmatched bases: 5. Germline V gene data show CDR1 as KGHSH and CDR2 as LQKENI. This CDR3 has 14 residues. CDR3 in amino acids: CASSQEDRGYGYTF. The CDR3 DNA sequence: TGTGCCAGCTCACAAGAGGACAGGGGTTATGGCTACACCTTC.

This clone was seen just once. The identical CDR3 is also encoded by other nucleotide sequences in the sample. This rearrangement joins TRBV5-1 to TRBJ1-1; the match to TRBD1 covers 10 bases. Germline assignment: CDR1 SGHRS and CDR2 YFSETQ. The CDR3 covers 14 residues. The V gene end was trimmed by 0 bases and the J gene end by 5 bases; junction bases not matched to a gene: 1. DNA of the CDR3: TGCGCCAGCAGCTTGGGGACAGGGGGGACTGAAGCTTTCTTT. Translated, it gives CASSLGTGGTEAFF.

The CDR3 spells CAISPGDHRGLHF. The CDR3 region has the DNA TGTGCCATCAGTCCGGGCGACCATCGGGGCCTCCACTTT. The J gene is TRBJ1-6, the V gene TRBV10-3; D ambiguous. Germline V gene sequence: CDR1 ENHRY, CDR2 SYGVKD. V was trimmed by 5 bases and J by 15 bases, leaving 17 bases between them. The CDR3 covers 13 residues.

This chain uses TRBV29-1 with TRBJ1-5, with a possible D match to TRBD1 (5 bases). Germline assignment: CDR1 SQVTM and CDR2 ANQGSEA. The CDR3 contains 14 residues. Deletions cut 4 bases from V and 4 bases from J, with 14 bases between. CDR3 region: CSVVSSTENQPQHF. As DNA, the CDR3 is TGCAGCGTTGTATCGTCGACAGAAAATCAGCCCCAGCATTTT.

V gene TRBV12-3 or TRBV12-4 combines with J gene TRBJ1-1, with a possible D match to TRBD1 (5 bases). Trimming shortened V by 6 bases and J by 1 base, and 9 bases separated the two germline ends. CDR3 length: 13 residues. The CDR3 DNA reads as TGTGCCAGCAGCCCGAGGGGGAACACTGAAGCTTTCTTT. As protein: CASSPRGNTEAFF.

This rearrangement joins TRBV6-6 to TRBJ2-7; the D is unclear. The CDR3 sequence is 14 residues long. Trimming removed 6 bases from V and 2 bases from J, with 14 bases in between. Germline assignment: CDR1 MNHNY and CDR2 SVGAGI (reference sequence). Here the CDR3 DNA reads TGTGCCAGCAGCCCTTGGACCCCTACCTACGAGCAGTACTTC. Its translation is CASSPWTPTYEQYF.

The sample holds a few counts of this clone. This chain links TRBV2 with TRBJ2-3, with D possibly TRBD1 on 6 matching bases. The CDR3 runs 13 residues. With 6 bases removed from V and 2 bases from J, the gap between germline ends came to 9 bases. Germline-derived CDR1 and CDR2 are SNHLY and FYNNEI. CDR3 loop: CASRGDNTDTQYF. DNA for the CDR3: TGTGCCAGCAGAGGGGACAACACAGATACGCAGTATTTT. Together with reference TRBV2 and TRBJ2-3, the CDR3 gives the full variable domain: EPEVTQTPSHQVTQMGQEVILRCVPISNHLYFYWYRQILGQKVEFLVSFYNNEISEKSEIFDDQFSVERPDGSNFTLKIRSTKLEDSAMYFCASRGDNTDTQYFGPGTRLTVL.

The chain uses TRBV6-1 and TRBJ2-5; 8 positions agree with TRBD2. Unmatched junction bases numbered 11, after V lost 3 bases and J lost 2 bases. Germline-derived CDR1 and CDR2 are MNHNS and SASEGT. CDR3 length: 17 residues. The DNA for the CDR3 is TGTGCCAGCAGTGATCCGTTTCGCGGGGGGATACAAGAGACCCAGTACTTC. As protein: CASSDPFRGGIQETQYF.

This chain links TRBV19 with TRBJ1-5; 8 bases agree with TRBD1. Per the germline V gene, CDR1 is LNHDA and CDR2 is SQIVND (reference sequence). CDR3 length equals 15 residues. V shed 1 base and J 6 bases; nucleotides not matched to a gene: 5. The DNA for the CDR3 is TGTGCCAGTAGTATAGGAAGACAGGGGACTCAGCCCCAGCATTTT. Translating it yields CASSIGRQGTQPQHF.

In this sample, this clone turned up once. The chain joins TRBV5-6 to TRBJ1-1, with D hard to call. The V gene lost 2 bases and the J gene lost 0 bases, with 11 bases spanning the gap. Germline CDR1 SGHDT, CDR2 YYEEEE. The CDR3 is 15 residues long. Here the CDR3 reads CASSLIGSMNTEAFF. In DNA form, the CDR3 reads TGTGCCAGCAGCTTAATAGGTTCTATGAACACTGAAGCTTTCTTT.

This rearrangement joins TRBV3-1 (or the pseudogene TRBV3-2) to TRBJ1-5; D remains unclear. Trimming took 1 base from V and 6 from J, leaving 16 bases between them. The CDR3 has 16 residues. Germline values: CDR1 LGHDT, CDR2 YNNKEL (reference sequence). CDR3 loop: CASSQVIRARGQPQHF. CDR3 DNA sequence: TGTGCCAGCAGCCAAGTGATAAGGGCGCGGGGTCAGCCCCAGCATTTT.

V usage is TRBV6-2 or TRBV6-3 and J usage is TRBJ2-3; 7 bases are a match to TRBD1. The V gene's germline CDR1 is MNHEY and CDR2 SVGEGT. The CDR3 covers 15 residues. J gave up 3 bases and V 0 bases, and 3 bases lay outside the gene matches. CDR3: CASSYSKGQTDTQYF. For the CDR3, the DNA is TGTGCCAGCAGTTACTCGAAGGGACAGACAGATACGCAGTATTTT.